This T cell receptor beta chain appears in the sequencing data of a study of T-cell reconstitution after alpha-beta-depleted transplantation in children. TCRbeta library construction was performed incorporating unique molecular identifiers. Each CDR3 protein gets one entry after TCRdb re-called the PCR reads with MiXCR. Of some 300,000 distinct CDR3 sequences in the sample, 10% are singletons; the top ten hold around 7.6%. This clonotype was seen many times. Antigen unknown. Study-level points and caveats: At the one-year point after transplant, T-cell counts and TCRbeta diversity were found to come mostly from T cells that had been newly produced. Alpha-beta T cells about two months after transplant reportedly derived from several hundred expanded graft clones. At day 60, the high TCRbeta diversity found in some patients originated from recipient T cells and thymic progenitors that had survived.

CDR1 SQVTM and CDR2 ANQGSEA come from the germline V gene. With V trimmed by 6 bases and J by 5 bases, 2 bases remained unmatched. This CDR3 spans 13 amino acids. This chain connects TRBV29-1 to TRBJ2-5, with 14 bases identical to TRBD2. The receptor comes from a boy in the first two years of life with acute myeloid leukemia, due to receive a stem cell transplant. The starting material was PBMCs, obtained before TCRalphabeta/CD19-depleted stem cell transplant. This chain's CDR3 is CSVRLAGGETQYF. For the CDR3, the DNA is TGCAGCGTCAGACTAGCGGGAGGGGAGACCCAGTACTTC. Looking up the rest from reference TRBV29-1 and TRBJ2-5 gives the full variable domain: SAVISQKPSRDICQRGTSLTIQCQVDSQVTMMFWYRQQPGQSLTLIATANQGSEATYESGFVIDKFPISRPNLTFSTLTVSNMSPEDSSIYLCSVRLAGGETQYFGPGTRLLVL.